One and the same sample provided the 16 T cell receptor beta chains below, sequenced in a study of T cell responses to AZD1222 COVID-19 vaccine. The method was immunoSEQ multiplex PCR; TCRdb's version includes in-frame clones alone and lacks a portion of them. This table holds about 100,000 clones, about 93% found once. The input for sequencing was peripheral blood, taken 28 days after the second AZD1222 dose. These receptors all stem from an adult who received the AZD1222 COVID-19 vaccine.

The chain joins TRBV18 to TRBJ1-1; D gene ambiguous. The CDR3 is 16 amino acids. V was shortened by 3 bases and J by 1 base, with 15 bases between the two germline ends. The germline V gene has CDR1 KGHSH and CDR2 LQKENI. The CDR3 region has the DNA TGTGCCAGCTCACCGGAAGGGCGACGGGGGAACACTGAAGCTTTCTTT. Translating gives CASSPEGRRGNTEAFF.

The chain links TRBV30 to TRBJ2-3, with TRBD2 matching over 9 bases. Germline CDR1 is GTSNPN and CDR2 is SVGIG (reference sequence). V trimming: 3 bases; J trimming: 8 bases; junction bases outside the gene matches: 9. The CDR3 loop spans 14 amino acids. The CDR3 spells CAWRLAGAVGTQYF. The DNA for the CDR3 is TGTGCCTGGAGATTAGCGGGGGCGGTGGGTACGCAGTATTTT.

The chain combines TRBV6-1 with TRBJ1-2, with TRBD1 as a possible D gene (5 bases). This CDR3 is 15 amino acids long. From germline, CDR1 is MNHNS and CDR2 SASEGT. The V end was cut by 0 bases, the J end by 4 bases, with 12 bases between. Here the CDR3 reads CASSEAVTGLYGYTF. Here the CDR3 DNA reads TGTGCCAGCAGTGAAGCGGTGACGGGACTCTATGGCTACACCTTC.

This chain connects TRBV27 to TRBJ2-7; D is possibly TRBD1 (6 bases). The germline V and J ends were trimmed by 5 bases and 5 bases, with 10 bases remaining between them. The V gene's germline CDR1 is MNHEY and CDR2 SMNVEV (reference sequence). The CDR3 loop spans 12 amino acids. The CDR3 DNA is TGTGCCAGCAGTCTAAACAGGGACGAGCAGTACTTC. As protein: CASSLNRDEQYF.

The V and J genes are TRBV6-2 or TRBV6-3 and TRBJ2-7, with D hard to call. The CDR3 loop spans 12 amino acids. Germline CDR1 and CDR2: MNHEY and SVGEGT. The V gene lost 5 bases and the J gene lost 4 bases, with 9 bases spanning the gap. Here the CDR3 DNA reads TGTGCCAGCAGTCAAGCATTTTACGAGCAGTACTTC. The encoded protein is CASSQAFYEQYF.

DNA for the CDR3: TGTGCCAGCTCACCGGAGAACTATCCGGGGGATACGCAGTATTTT. Amino acids: CASSPENYPGDTQYF. The rearrangement links TRBV18 to TRBJ2-3, with D possibly TRBD2 on 5 matching bases. This CDR3 region has 15 residues. The V and J ends lost 3 bases and 6 bases respectively, with 16 bases between them. Germline values: CDR1 KGHSH, CDR2 LQKENI.

The chain combines TRBV4-1 with TRBJ2-7, with D perhaps matching TRBD1 or TRBD2 (5 bases each). The CDR3 covers 14 residues. V lost 5 bases to trimming and J lost 2 bases, with 13 bases between them. CDR1 MGHRA and CDR2 YSYEKL come from the germline V gene. Here the CDR3 reads CASSSGTGTYEQYF. The CDR3 DNA reads as TGCGCCAGCAGCTCCGGGACGGGGACCTACGAGCAGTACTTC.

V and J are TRBV5-1 and TRBJ2-7; 9 bases map to TRBD1. The V and J ends lost 4 bases and 4 bases, in that order; junction bases with no gene match: 12. Germline V gene data show CDR1 as SGHRS and CDR2 as YFSETQ. The CDR3 is 16 amino acids. CDR3 loop: CASSTNPQGAGYEQYF. The CDR3 DNA reads TGCGCCAGCAGCACGAACCCACAGGGGGCGGGTTACGAGCAGTACTTC. Variable domain in full (rest from reference TRBV5-1 and TRBJ2-7): KAGVTQTPRYLIKTRGQQVTLSCSPISGHRSVSWYQQTPGQGLQFLFEYFSETQRNKGNFPGRFSGRQFSNSRSEMNVSTLELGDSALYLCASSTNPQGAGYEQYFGPGTRLTVT.

This clone was seen a single time. V is TRBV5-5 and J is TRBJ1-1, with a possible D match to TRBD1 (5 bases). Deletions cut 0 bases from V and 9 bases from J, with 15 bases between. CDR1 is SGHKS and CDR2 is YYEKEE in the germline V gene (reference sequence). There are 14 residues in the CDR3. The CDR3, as DNA: TGTGCCAGCAGCTTGGCGACAGAGGGAACAAAAGCTTTCTTT. This codes for CASSLATEGTKAFF.

Remarks on this clone: The sample contains more than one DNA sequence encoding this CDR3. This chain uses TRBV7-9 with TRBJ1-1; possibly TRBD1 for D (5 bases). This CDR3 region has 14 residues. V was clipped by 5 bases and J by 3 bases, with 13 bases between them. The germline V gene has CDR1 SEHNR and CDR2 FQNEAQ (reference sequence). Here the CDR3 reads CASSPPGGDTEAFF. The CDR3 coding sequence is TGTGCCAGCAGCCCCCCCGGGGGAGACACTGAAGCTTTCTTT.

The rearrangement uses TRBV7-8 and TRBJ1-2; 8 bases are a match to TRBD1. Germline V lookup: CDR1 SGHVS, CDR2 FQNEAQ. V lost 4 bases and J lost 8; bases outside the gene matches: 12. The CDR3 is 15 amino acids. The CDR3 here is CASSSPRTGFIGYTF. DNA for the CDR3: TGTGCCAGCAGCTCCCCCCGGACAGGGTTTATAGGCTACACCTTC.

This clone is judged medium-sized. CDR3 region: CAWMKVGISYEQYF. CDR3 DNA sequence: TGTGCCTGGATGAAGGTCGGCATCTCCTACGAGCAGTACTTC. The chain has TRBV30 and TRBJ2-7; no reliable D call. The V gene's germline CDR1 is GTSNPN and CDR2 SVGIG (reference sequence). The V end lost 4 bases, the J end lost 0 bases, and 13 bases lay between the germline ends. The CDR3 is 14 amino acids.

The DNA for the CDR3 is TGCGCCAGCAGCTCGTCCGGGACAGGGGTGGTTAGCGGTGAAAAACTGTTTTTT. As protein: CASSSSGTGVVSGEKLFF. The chain uses TRBV5-1 and TRBJ1-4; 10 bases fit TRBD1. This CDR3 is 18 amino acids long. Germline V gene sequence: CDR1 SGHRS, CDR2 YFSETQ. With 3 bases clipped from V and 7 bases from J, the junction kept 15 bases outside the gene matches.

The chain has TRBV10-3 and TRBJ2-3, with D perhaps TRBD2 (6 bases). Trimming stripped 4 bases from V and 1 base from J, with 9 bases between. Per the germline V gene, CDR1 is ENHRY and CDR2 is SYGVKD. There are 14 residues in the CDR3. The CDR3 DNA sequence: TGTGCCATCAGTGTGGGCGGGGGCACAGATACGCAGTATTTT. Its protein product is CAISVGGGTDTQYF.

The chain joins TRBV24-1 to TRBJ2-1, with 9 positions matching TRBD1. This CDR3 region has 17 residues. Trimming cost V 3 bases and J 5 bases; bases outside gene matches: 10. CDR1 and CDR2 (germline): KGHDR, SFDVKD. The CDR3 bases are TGTGCCACCAGTGATCCCACGAGGACAGGGGTCCACAATGAGCAGTTCTTC. Translating gives CATSDPTRTGVHNEQFF.

This rearrangement joins TRBV11-2 to TRBJ2-7; 7 positions match TRBD2. Germline lookup yields CDR1 SGHAT and CDR2 FQNNGV. The CDR3 is 15 amino acids. V was pared by 5 bases and J by 0 bases, with 7 bases of the junction left unmatched. Here the CDR3 DNA reads TGTGCCAGCAGCCGAACTAGCGAAAGCTCCTACGAGCAGTACTTC. Translated: CASSRTSESSYEQYF.